A selection of T cell receptor beta chains follows, all from one sample in a study of blood T cell repertoires in COVID-19. Repertoires were generated with immunoSEQ multiplex PCR, while TCRdb's copy carries only in-frame clones and drops some. The sample holds 270,000 or so clones, more than 70% seen once. The specimen was PBMCs or T cells enriched from blood (not recorded which). These TCRs come from a woman aged 40 to 49 with acute COVID-19. The CDR3 runs from the conserved cysteine through the conserved F or W. The D gene is left open where the match is weak.

TRBV28	TRBJ1-2	.	CASSLGIGWDTGYTF	TGTGCCAGCAGTTTGGGAATCGGCTGGGACACTGGCTACACCTTC
TRBV12-5	TRBJ1-1	.	CASGFAEGTEAFF	TGTGCTAGTGGGTTCGCGGAGGGAACTGAAGCTTTCTTT
TRBV3-1/TRBV3-2	TRBJ1-2	.	CASSQGAGEYGYTF	TGTGCCAGCAGCCAAGGTGCCGGGGAGTATGGCTACACCTTC
TRBV7-2	TRBJ2-5	TRBD1	CASSPGGTGETQYF	TGTGCCAGCAGCCCAGGGGGAACCGGGGAGACCCAGTACTTC
TRBV12-3/TRBV12-4	TRBJ1-6	TRBD1	CASSNRQGSPLHF	TGTGCCAGCAGCAACAGACAGGGGTCACCCCTCCACTTT
TRBV5-1	TRBJ2-7	.	CASSLVLGARSEQYF	TGCGCCAGCAGCTTGGTTTTGGGGGCGCGGTCCGAGCAGTACTTC
TRBV27	TRBJ1-4	.	CASSLQGSSNEKLFF	TGTGCCAGCAGCCTGCAGGGGTCCTCTAATGAAAAACTGTTTTTT
TRBV4-1	TRBJ2-1	.	CASSQDQLAVSYNEQFF	TGCGCCAGCAGCCAAGATCAGTTAGCGGTCTCCTACAATGAGCAGTTCTTC
TRBV30	TRBJ1-5	.	CAWSVWEGTRNQPQHF	TGTGCCTGGAGTGTTTGGGAGGGGACGCGTAATCAGCCCCAGCATTTT
TRBV19	TRBJ2-1	TRBD2	CASRSRTGHTGLADNEQFF	TGTGCCAGTAGATCCAGGACAGGTCATACGGGACTAGCAGACAATGAGCAGTTCTTC
TRBV7-9	TRBJ2-1	TRBD2	CASSLGTASGLVEQFF	TGTGCCAGCAGCTTAGGTACGGCTAGCGGCCTCGTAGAGCAGTTCTTC
TRBV6-6	TRBJ1-2	TRBD1	CASSPTGGEITNYGYTF	TGTGCCAGCAGTCCTACAGGGGGCGAAATAACTAACTATGGCTACACCTTC
TRBV19	TRBJ1-5	TRBD1	CASSDRDSNQPQHF	TGTGCCAGTAGTGACAGGGATAGCAATCAGCCCCAGCATTTT
TRBV10-3	TRBJ1-1	.	CAISTSETGTEAFF	TGTGCCATCAGCACAAGTGAGACGGGCACTGAAGCTTTCTTT
TRBV18	TRBJ1-5	TRBD1	CASSAQDRGVQPQHF	TGTGCCAGCTCAGCACAAGACAGGGGAGTCCAGCCCCAGCATTTT
TRBV15	TRBJ2-2	.	CATSARVSRGELFF	TGTGCCACCAGCGCCCGGGTCAGTCGAGGGGAGCTGTTTTTT
TRBV4-1	TRBJ2-7	TRBD1	CASSQDLRIRGPGDEQYF	TGCGCCAGCAGCCAAGATCTGAGGATCAGGGGGCCTGGTGACGAGCAGTACTTC
TRBV18	TRBJ1-5	.	CASSAMTRDIINQPQHF	TGTGCCAGCTCAGCTATGACTCGGGACATCATCAATCAGCCCCAGCATTTT
TRBV14	TRBJ2-6	TRBD2	CASSQVGLAGGSGANVLTF	TGTGCCAGCAGCCAAGTGGGACTAGCGGGAGGTTCTGGGGCCAACGTCCTGACTTTC
TRBV20-1	TRBJ1-2	.	CSATGSGYTF	TGCAGTGCAACAGGGTCTGGCTACACCTTC